This TCR beta chain was identified during a study of T cell repertoires in cytomegalovirus infection. Whole-study context: It was recently identified HLA-C-restricted and well-studied HLA-B-restricted CMV epitopes that the study used. CMV infection plus the matching HLA type was flagged by public TCR beta signatures. General observations from the study: Summed public TCR beta family frequency identified CMV carriers bearing the relevant HLA.

One entry per CDR3 protein, called by TCRdb with MiXCR from the reads. The data hold some 920,000 distinct CDR3 sequences, with 31% observed a single time. Germline trimming cut 3 bases from V and 6 bases from J; bases unmatched to any gene: 13. Germline-derived CDR1 and CDR2 are KGHDR and SFDVKD. The CDR3 runs to 19 residues. Regarding this clonotype: The antigen is undetermined.

The genes are TRBV24-1 and TRBJ2-2; TRBD2 matches 12 bases. The source material was cultured CD8+ T cells from PBMCs, sampled from culture after CMV antigen stimulation. This TCR derives from a human donor in good health (CMV status not recorded). Some clones in this sample may be carry-over from other donors' samples. The CDR3 DNA sequence: TGTGCCACCAGTGATCTCACTAGCGGGGGGACCCCCCCGGCCGGGGAGCTGTTTTTT. Translating gives CATSDLTSGGTPPAGELFF.